This T cell receptor (beta chain) comes out of a study of cytomegalovirus exposure and HLA in healthy donors. PCR involved 60 Vbeta and 13 Jbeta primers. Sequencing used immunoSEQ multiplex PCR; TCRdb keeps in-frame clones, though not all of them. The table shows roughly 140,000 clones, with 75% to 90% occurring only once. Germline values: CDR1 MGHRA, CDR2 YSYEKL. The germline V and J ends were trimmed by 10 bases and 5 bases, with 14 bases remaining between them. This CDR3 contains 12 residues. V gene TRBV4-1 combines with J gene TRBJ2-5, with D possibly TRBD2 on 5 matching bases. The sequenced sample was PBMCs. The source of this sequence is a female donor in good health and CMV-seronegative. For the CDR3, the DNA is TGCGCCACCATGGGGTCGGGGGAGACCCAGTACTTC. It encodes CATMGSGETQYF.